The 20 T cell receptor beta chains given below trace back to one sample, sequenced in a study of T-cell memory formation after mild COVID-19. TCRdb re-called the 5' RACE reads with MiXCR, one entry per CDR3 protein. This sample carries over 350,000 distinct CDR3 sequences, 15% to 20% of them seen once, and the ten largest clones take under 25%. Sequenced sample: PBMCs or a T cell subset sorted from them (not recorded which). These receptors came from a man aged 18 to 29 who had mild COVID-19 (a few samples of this study predate the infection). Cell type and time point are not known.

This clonotype turned up a few times. The chain links TRBV12-3 or TRBV12-4 to TRBJ1-3; D gene ambiguous. The CDR3 is 15 residues long. V lost 1 base to trimming and J lost 0 bases, with 7 bases between them. The CDR3 bases are TGTGCCAGCAGTTTAGGCCGTCCCTCTGGAAACACCATATATTTT. Residues: CASSLGRPSGNTIYF.

This clonotype was counted only a few times. The V gene is TRBV28, the J gene TRBJ2-5; D possibly corresponds to TRBD2 (5 bases). V dropped 7 bases and J dropped 6 bases, with 24 bases sitting between them. The CDR3 loop spans 16 amino acids. Germline V gene lookup returns CDR1 MDHEN and CDR2 SYDVKM. The CDR3: CASNLPRGRGLQTQYF. The DNA for the CDR3 is TGTGCCAGCAACCTCCCCCGGGGTCGGGGTCTGCAGACCCAGTACTTC.

The chain carries TRBV7-2 and TRBJ2-6, with D possibly being TRBD2 (6 bases). The CDR3 runs to 20 residues. Germline CDR1 SGHTA, CDR2 FQGNSA. Trimming took 1 base from V and 13 from J, leaving 32 bases between them. CDR3 in amino acids: CASSLGLRGSIGRPRGVLTF. The CDR3 DNA reads TGTGCCAGCAGCTTAGGACTACGGGGGTCGATTGGCAGACCCCGAGGGGTCCTGACTTTC.

The gene calls are TRBV6-6 and TRBJ1-5; D not certain. Deletions cut 6 bases from V and 4 bases from J, with 4 bases between. The CDR3 totals 11 residues. CDR1 is MNHNY and CDR2 is SVGAGI in the germline V gene (reference sequence). CDR3 sequence (DNA): TGTGCCAGCAGGCTTAATCAGCCCCAGCATTTT. Its translation is CASRLNQPQHF.

The gene calls are TRBV12-3 or TRBV12-4 and TRBJ1-5; a possible D gene is TRBD1 (6 bases). This CDR3 comprises 15 residues. The ends were cut back, 1 base at V and 4 bases at J, with 11 bases in the middle. The CDR3 reads CASSLGYRANQPQHF. CDR3 nucleotides: TGTGCCAGCAGTTTAGGCTACAGGGCTAATCAGCCCCAGCATTTT.

This clonotype was detected only a few times. The rearrangement uses TRBV10-3 and TRBJ2-3, with 8 bases aligning to TRBD2. In germline, CDR1 is ENHRY, CDR2 SYGVKD. V gave up 5 bases and J gave up 2 bases; unmatched junction bases: 6. This CDR3 region has 15 residues. The CDR3 nucleotides are TGTGCCATCAGTCAAGCGGGGGCCCACACAGATACGCAGTATTTT. It codes for CAISQAGAHTDTQYF.

V gene TRBV12-3 or TRBV12-4 combines with J gene TRBJ1-2; TRBD1 matches at 7 bases. The CDR3 consists of 13 residues. V trimming: 5 bases; J trimming: 7 bases; junction bases outside the gene matches: 7. The DNA of the CDR3 is TGTGCCAGCAGTCCTGACAGGGATCCTGGCTACACCTTC. It translates to CASSPDRDPGYTF.

The chain is built from TRBV5-1 and TRBJ1-1; D is perhaps TRBD1 (5 bases). The CDR3 length is 16 residues. The V end lost 5 bases, the J end lost 1 base, and 18 bases lay between the germline ends. Per germline, CDR1 SGHRS and CDR2 YFSETQ. The CDR3 sequence: CASSPWGVTRNTEAFF. The CDR3 DNA reads TGCGCCAGCAGTCCGTGGGGGGTTACGAGGAACACTGAAGCTTTCTTT.

This clonotype was seen only a few times. The gene calls are TRBV30 and TRBJ2-7; D gene uncertain. The CDR3 is 12 amino acids. Per germline, CDR1 GTSNPN and CDR2 SVGIG (reference sequence). V lost 0 bases, J lost 0 bases, and 3 bases lay in between. CDR3 in DNA: TGTGCCTGGAGTGTACTCTCCTACGAGCAGTACTTC. It translates to CAWSVLSYEQYF. Complete variable domain (other parts from reference TRBV30 and TRBJ2-7): SQTIHQWPATLVQPVGSPLSLECTVEGTSNPNLYWYRQAAGRGLQLLFYSVGIGQISSEVPQNLSASRPQDRQFILSSKKLLLSDSGFYLCAWSVLSYEQYFGPGTRLTVT.

This sequence joins TRBV7-2 and TRBJ2-5, with 8 nucleotides matching TRBD1. Germline V gives CDR1 SGHTA, CDR2 FQGNSA. This CDR3 is 20 amino acids long. The J segment lost 5 bases and the V segment lost 5 bases, leaving 25 bases of the junction unmatched. The CDR3 is CASSPSGPSGQGTKGETQYF. The CDR3 DNA is TGTGCCAGCAGCCCGAGCGGCCCTTCTGGACAGGGCACTAAGGGGGAGACCCAGTACTTC.

This clonotype was observed at least ten times. The chain employs TRBV4-3 and TRBJ2-5; possibly TRBD1 for D (6 bases). CDR3 length equals 14 residues. Germline V gives CDR1 LGHNA, CDR2 YSLEER. The germline V and J ends were trimmed by 3 bases and 1 base, with 9 bases remaining between them. CDR3 DNA: TGCGCCAGCAGCCAGGGGACAACCCAAGAGACCCAGTACTTC. Translation gives CASSQGTTQETQYF.

This chain uses TRBV19 with TRBJ2-1; tentatively, D is TRBD1 (5 bases). Trimming shortened V by 8 bases and J by 7 bases, and 9 bases separated the two germline ends. There are 11 residues in the CDR3. In germline, CDR1 is LNHDA, CDR2 SQIVND (reference sequence). In DNA, the CDR3 is TGTGCCAGTCTGGACACAAATGAGCAGTTCTTC. Its translation: CASLDTNEQFF.

Comment on this clonotype: A much larger clonotype is one base distant, so this may be a read error. This chain links TRBV15 with TRBJ1-5; D not certain. The germline CDR1 and CDR2 sequences are LNHNV and YYDKDF (reference sequence). There are 13 residues in the CDR3. CDR3: CATSRDRYQHQHF. DNA for the CDR3: TGTGCCACCAGCAGAGACAGGTATCAGCACCAGCATTTT. The full variable domain, with the rest looked up from reference TRBV15 and TRBJ1-5, is DAMVIQNPRYQVTQFGKPVTLSCSQTLNHNVMYWYQQKSSQAPKLLFHYYDKDFNNEADTPDNFQSRRPNTSFCFLDIRSPGLGDTAMYLCATSRDRYQHQHFGDGTRLSIL.

The J gene is TRBJ2-7, the V gene TRBV5-1, with a possible D match to TRBD2 (5 bases). Trimming took 1 base from V and 5 from J, leaving 10 bases between them. The germline V gene has CDR1 SGHRS and CDR2 YFSETQ. The CDR3 totals 13 residues. The CDR3 coding sequence is TGCGCCAGCAGCTTGAATTCGGGGAACGAGCAGTACGTC. Its translation is CASSLNSGNEQYV.

The gene calls are TRBV5-1 and TRBJ1-1; 7 nucleotides agree with TRBD1. The junction had 16 bases not matched to a gene; V was cut back by 5 bases and J by 6 bases. The CDR3 length is 16 residues. Germline CDR1 reads SGHRS; CDR2 reads YFSETQ. The CDR3 here is CASRAPPGQGGSEAFF. DNA for the CDR3: TGCGCCAGCAGAGCTCCCCCGGGCCAGGGGGGTTCTGAAGCTTTCTTT.

This sequence joins TRBV5-1 and TRBJ1-1, with D possibly TRBD1 on 5 matching bases. The germline V gene encodes CDR1 SGHRS and CDR2 YFSETQ. This CDR3 has 16 residues. The ends were cut back, 0 bases at V and 1 base at J, with 13 bases in the middle. CDR3 loop: CASSLGGAQGNTEAFF. The CDR3 region has the DNA TGCGCCAGCAGCTTGGGCGGGGCGCAGGGGAACACTGAAGCTTTCTTT. Looking up the rest from reference TRBV5-1 and TRBJ1-1 gives the full variable domain: KAGVTQTPRYLIKTRGQQVTLSCSPISGHRSVSWYQQTPGQGLQFLFEYFSETQRNKGNFPGRFSGRQFSNSRSEMNVSTLELGDSALYLCASSLGGAQGNTEAFFGQGTRLTVV.

The chain combines TRBV5-4 with TRBJ2-1, with a weak D call TRBD2 (5 bases). CDR1 is SGHNT and CDR2 is YYREEE in the germline V gene (reference sequence). This CDR3 comprises 13 residues. V was pared by 4 bases and J by 8 bases, with 13 bases between. The CDR3 region is CASSGLGGYEQFF. The CDR3 DNA reads as TGTGCCAGCAGCGGACTGGGCGGCTATGAGCAGTTCTTC. Supplemented by reference TRBV5-4 and TRBJ2-1, the full variable domain reads ETGVTQSPTHLIKTRGQQVTLRCSSQSGHNTVSWYQQALGQGPQFIFQYYREEENGRGNFPPRFSGLQFPNYSSELNVNALELDDSALYLCASSGLGGYEQFFGPGTRLTVL.

This clonotype was found a few times. The chain joins TRBV27 to TRBJ2-2; 7 nucleotides line up with TRBD1. The CDR3 is made up of 16 amino acids. Trimming at V came to 1 base and at J to 5 bases, leaving 7 bases not matched to a gene. Germline CDR1 and CDR2: MNHEY and SMNVEV (reference sequence). The CDR3 region is CASSLLGGLMTGELFF. The CDR3 region has the DNA TGTGCCAGCAGTTTATTAGGGGGCCTTATGACCGGGGAGCTGTTTTTT.

This chain links TRBV6-5 with TRBJ1-3; weak D call: TRBD1 (5 bases). Trimming pared 7 bases from V and 0 bases from J, leaving 13 bases between. This CDR3 comprises 15 residues. Looked up from germline, CDR1 is MNHEY and CDR2 is SVGAGI. The CDR3 region has the DNA TGTGCCAGCATCCGGGGCCCGAGCTCTGGAAACACCATATATTTT. Encoded protein: CASIRGPSSGNTIYF.

The chain employs TRBV7-9 and TRBJ2-1; 8 bases fit TRBD2. V lost 0 bases to trimming and J lost 8 bases; unmatched junction nucleotides: 12. The CDR3 contains 17 residues. CDR1 is SEHNR, CDR2 FQNEAQ, per germline (reference sequence). In nucleotides, the CDR3 is TGTGCCAGCAGCTTAGCGGGGGCTAGCGGGTTTCGGTATGAGCAGTTCTTC. It is translated as CASSLAGASGFRYEQFF.